Below, 5 T cell receptor beta chains from the same sample are listed, as sequenced in a study of T cell responses to AZD1222 COVID-19 vaccine. Method: immunoSEQ multiplex PCR; TCRdb's copy keeps in-frame clones and lacks some. The data show 80,000 to 100,000 clones, around 90% seen once. Sequencing was performed on peripheral blood, taken on day 0 of AZD1222 vaccination. Receptor source: an adult in good health.

This chain joins TRBV7-2 and TRBJ2-5, with 9 positions matching TRBD1. The CDR3 has 14 amino acids. The ends lost 5 bases at V and 2 bases at J; junction bases unmatched: 3. Germline V gene lookup returns CDR1 SGHTA and CDR2 FQGNSA. The CDR3, as DNA: TGTGCCAGCAGCCGGGACAGGGCGCAAGAGACCCAGTACTTC. It encodes CASSRDRAQETQYF.

This chain joins TRBV19 and TRBJ1-1; D unclear. V was cut by 3 bases and J by 1 base, with 9 bases left in between. Germline V gives CDR1 LNHDA, CDR2 SQIVND (reference sequence). The CDR3 has 14 amino acids. CDR3 in amino acids: CASSISRGNTEAFF. DNA for the CDR3: TGTGCCAGTAGTATCTCTCGGGGGAACACTGAAGCTTTCTTT.

This chain uses TRBV19 with TRBJ2-3; 10 nucleotides line up with TRBD2. From germline, CDR1 is LNHDA and CDR2 SQIVND (reference sequence). The CDR3 extends over 15 amino acids. V gave up 3 bases and J gave up 4 bases; unmatched junction bases: 4. CDR3 sequence (DNA): TGTGCCAGTAGTATTGGGACTAGCGCTTCAGATACGCAGTATTTT. Protein: CASSIGTSASDTQYF. Supplemented by reference TRBV19 and TRBJ2-3, the full variable domain reads DGGITQSPKYLFRKEGQNVTLSCEQNLNHDAMYWYRQDPGQGLRLIYYSQIVNDFQKGDIAEGYSVSREKKESFPLTVTSAQKNPTAFYLCASSIGTSASDTQYFGPGTRLTVL.

The chain is built from TRBV7-2 and TRBJ2-7; D possibly corresponds to TRBD2 (5 bases). Germline CDR1 reads SGHTA; CDR2 reads FQGNSA. Between the trimmed V and J ends, which lost 1 base and 4 bases, there was a span of 11 bases. The CDR3 totals 14 residues. The CDR3 reads CASSLEASFYEQYF. As DNA, the CDR3 is TGTGCCAGCAGCTTAGAAGCTAGCTTTTACGAGCAGTACTTC. Complete variable domain (other parts from reference TRBV7-2 and TRBJ2-7): GAGVSQSPSNKVTEKGKDVELRCDPISGHTALYWYRQSLGQGLEFLIYFQGNSAPDKSGLPSDRFSAERTGGSVSTLTIQRTQQEDSAVYLCASSLEASFYEQYFGPGTRLTVT.

The V call is TRBV6-2 or TRBV6-3, the J call TRBJ2-3; 7 bases agree with TRBD2. The CDR3 is 15 residues long. V shed 6 bases, J shed 2 bases, and the junction held 8 bases outside the gene matches. Germline V gives CDR1 MNHEY, CDR2 SVGEGT. The DNA of the CDR3 is TGTGCCAGCAGCCGACTAGCAGAACTCACAGATACGCAGTATTTT. This gives the protein CASSRLAELTDTQYF.